The rows below give T cell receptor beta chains drawn from one sample of a study of blood T cells in healthy people across ages. TCRdb used MiXCR to reprocess the 5' RACE reads, holding one entry per CDR3 protein. In the table there are 1.5 million to 2 million distinct CDR3 sequences, around 48% of which are singletons. The sequenced sample consisted of blood. The receptors derive from a woman aged 40 to 50 in good health. CDR3s include the opening cysteine and the closing phenylalanine or tryptophan. The order of the fields is D gene, clone size, J gene, V gene, CDR3 length, CDR3 protein, CDR3 DNA. A D gene is named only where the DNA matches it firmly. Size values are once, few and many counts, or a class for expanded clones, and some rows have none.

TRBD2 | once | TRBJ2-5 | TRBV20-1 | 13 | CSANKRGQETQYF | TGCAGTGCAAACAAGCGGGGCCAAGAGACCCAGTACTTC
. | few | TRBJ2-1 | TRBV6-6 | 16 | CASSYYRQPPYNEQFF | TGTGCCAGCAGTTACTATCGACAGCCACCCTACAATGAGCAGTTCTTC
TRBD1 | . | TRBJ2-1 | TRBV6-2/TRBV6-3 | 19 | CASSTYSGQGRSDYNEQFF | TGTGCCAGCAGCACCTACTCCGGACAGGGGCGATCGGATTACAATGAGCAGTTCTTC
TRBD2 | . | TRBJ2-5 | TRBV28 | 16 | CASRINLAGSNNEQYF | TGTGCCAGCAGAATAAACCTAGCGGGGAGTAACAATGAGCAGTACTTC
. | . | TRBJ1-2 | TRBV20-1 | 15 | CSAAKPTAVNYGYTF | TGCAGTGCCGCCAAACCCACGGCGGTTAACTATGGCTACACCTTC
TRBD2 | . | TRBJ2-3 | TRBV7-2 | 18 | CASSLKPTSGGHTDTQYF | TGTGCCAGCAGCCTCAAACCTACTAGCGGGGGGCACACAGATACGCAGTATTTT
. | few | TRBJ2-7 | TRBV27 | 14 | CASRDHGEHYEQYF | TGTGCCAGCAGAGATCATGGGGAGCACTACGAGCAGTACTTC
. | few | TRBJ1-2 | TRBV7-8 | 13 | CASSHPISNGYTF | TGTGCCAGCAGCCACCCCATCAGTAATGGCTACACCTTC
. | . | TRBJ2-1 | TRBV20-1 | 14 | CSARDLAIINEQFF | TGCAGTGCTAGAGACCTAGCGATAATCAATGAGCAGTTCTTC
. | . | TRBJ2-5 | TRBV6-1 | 13 | CASSEVSLETQYF | TGTGCCAGCAGTGAGGTTAGCCTGGAGACCCAGTACTTC
. | . | TRBJ1-1 | TRBV24-1 | 14 | CATSELTENTEAFF | TGTGCCACCAGTGAGCTGACAGAGAACACTGAAGCTTTCTTT
TRBD2 | . | TRBJ2-1 | TRBV20-1 | 15 | CSARLGASGATEQFF | TGCAGTGCTAGACTGGGGGCTAGCGGGGCGACTGAGCAGTTCTTC
. | . | TRBJ2-4 | TRBV5-1 | 13 | CASSEGGWNEQYF | TGCGCCAGCAGCGAGGGTGGGTGGAATGAGCAGTACTTC
TRBD2 | few | TRBJ2-1 | TRBV9 | 12 | CASSASGGEQFF | TGTGCCAGCAGCGCTAGCGGGGGTGAGCAGTTCTTC
. | few | TRBJ1-2 | TRBV27 | 16 | CASSFTGYRVGDGYTF | TGTGCCAGCAGTTTTACCGGGTACAGGGTCGGCGATGGCTACACCTTC
. | few | TRBJ2-5 | TRBV15 | 15 | CATSPRGGERETQYF | TGTGCCACCAGCCCCCGTGGGGGCGAAAGAGAGACCCAGTACTTC
. | . | TRBJ2-3 | TRBV7-2 | 14 | CASSPSPSTDTQYF | TGTGCCAGCAGCCCTAGCCCTAGCACAGATACGCAGTATTTT
. | few | TRBJ2-4 | TRBV29-1 | 15 | CSVLDSSLAKNIQYF | TGCAGCGTTCTGGACAGTTCTTTGGCCAAAAACATTCAGTACTTC
. | . | TRBJ1-2 | TRBV12-3/TRBV12-4 | 15 | CASTPAAGRHYGYTF | TGTGCCAGCACCCCGGCAGCAGGGAGACACTATGGCTACACCTTC
. | . | TRBJ2-1 | TRBV5-1 | 13 | CASSAGQRNEQFF | TGCGCCAGCAGCGCGGGCCAGAGGAATGAGCAGTTCTTC
TRBD2 | . | TRBJ2-1 | TRBV29-1 | 15 | CSVEWVSGDSNEQFF | TGCAGCGTTGAATGGGTTAGCGGGGACTCGAATGAGCAGTTCTTC